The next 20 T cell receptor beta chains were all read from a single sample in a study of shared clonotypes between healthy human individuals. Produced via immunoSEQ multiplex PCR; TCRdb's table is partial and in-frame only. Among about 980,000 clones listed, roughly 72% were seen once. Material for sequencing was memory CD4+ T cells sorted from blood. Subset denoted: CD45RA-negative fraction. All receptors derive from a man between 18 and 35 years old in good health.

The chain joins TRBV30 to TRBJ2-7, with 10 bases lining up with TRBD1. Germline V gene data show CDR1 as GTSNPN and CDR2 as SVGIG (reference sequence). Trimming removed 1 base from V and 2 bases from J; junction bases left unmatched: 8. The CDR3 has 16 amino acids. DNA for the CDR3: TGTGCCTGGAGTGCGGAAAGGGACAGGGGTCCCTACGAGCAGTACTTC. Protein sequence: CAWSAERDRGPYEQYF.

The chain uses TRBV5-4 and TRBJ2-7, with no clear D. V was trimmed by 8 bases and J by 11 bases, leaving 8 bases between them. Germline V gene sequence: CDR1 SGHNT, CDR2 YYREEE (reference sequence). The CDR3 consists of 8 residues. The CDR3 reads CASRAKYF. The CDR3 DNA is TGTGCCAGTAGAGCCAAGTACTTC.

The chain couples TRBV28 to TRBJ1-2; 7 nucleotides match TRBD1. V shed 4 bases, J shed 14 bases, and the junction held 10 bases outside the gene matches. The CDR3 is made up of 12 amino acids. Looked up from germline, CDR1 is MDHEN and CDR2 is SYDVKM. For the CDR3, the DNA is TGTGCCAGCAGTTCCCAAAGACAGGGCAATACCTTC. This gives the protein CASSSQRQGNTF.

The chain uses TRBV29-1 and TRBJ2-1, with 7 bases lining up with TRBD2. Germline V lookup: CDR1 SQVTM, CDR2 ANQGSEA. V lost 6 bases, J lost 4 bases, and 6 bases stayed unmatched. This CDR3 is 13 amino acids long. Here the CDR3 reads CSVLPGGYNEQFF. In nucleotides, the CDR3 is TGCAGCGTCCTCCCCGGGGGGTACAATGAGCAGTTCTTC.

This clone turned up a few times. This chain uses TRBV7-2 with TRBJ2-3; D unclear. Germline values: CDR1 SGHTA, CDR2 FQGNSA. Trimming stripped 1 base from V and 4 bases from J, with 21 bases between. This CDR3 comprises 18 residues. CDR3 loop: CASSLVGVRAMYSDTQYF. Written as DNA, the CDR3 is TGTGCCAGCAGCTTAGTCGGTGTTCGCGCCATGTATTCAGATACGCAGTATTTT.

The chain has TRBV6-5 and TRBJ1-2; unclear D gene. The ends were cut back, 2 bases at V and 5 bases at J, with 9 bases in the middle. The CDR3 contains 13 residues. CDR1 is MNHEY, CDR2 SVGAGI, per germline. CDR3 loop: CASSYAERYGYTF. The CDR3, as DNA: TGTGCCAGCAGTTACGCAGAACGGTATGGCTACACCTTC.

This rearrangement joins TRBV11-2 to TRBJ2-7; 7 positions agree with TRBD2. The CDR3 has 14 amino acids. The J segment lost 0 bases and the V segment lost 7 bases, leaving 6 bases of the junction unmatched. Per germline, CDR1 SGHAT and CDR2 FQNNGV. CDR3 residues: CASKAGQGSYEQYF. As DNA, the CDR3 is TGTGCCAGCAAAGCGGGGCAGGGCTCCTACGAGCAGTACTTC.

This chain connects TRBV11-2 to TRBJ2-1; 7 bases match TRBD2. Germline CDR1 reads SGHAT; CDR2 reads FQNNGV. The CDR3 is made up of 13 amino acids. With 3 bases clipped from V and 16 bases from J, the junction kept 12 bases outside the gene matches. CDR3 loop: CASSLEGGPRFFF. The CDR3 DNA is TGTGCCAGCAGCTTGGAGGGAGGGCCTCGGTTTTTCTTC.

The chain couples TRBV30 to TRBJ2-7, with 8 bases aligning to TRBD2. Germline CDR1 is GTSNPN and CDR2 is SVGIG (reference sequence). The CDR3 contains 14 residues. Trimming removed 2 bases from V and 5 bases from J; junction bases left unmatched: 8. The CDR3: CAWSNTGGKNEQYF. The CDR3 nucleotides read TGTGCCTGGAGTAATACGGGGGGGAAGAACGAGCAGTACTTC.

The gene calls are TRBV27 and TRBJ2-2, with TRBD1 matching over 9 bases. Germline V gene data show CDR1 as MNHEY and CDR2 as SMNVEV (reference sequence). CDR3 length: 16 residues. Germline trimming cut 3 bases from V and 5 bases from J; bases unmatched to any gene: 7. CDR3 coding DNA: TGTGCCAGCAGTTTCCCGACAGGGGGAGGGACCGGGGAGCTGTTTTTT. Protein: CASSFPTGGGTGELFF.

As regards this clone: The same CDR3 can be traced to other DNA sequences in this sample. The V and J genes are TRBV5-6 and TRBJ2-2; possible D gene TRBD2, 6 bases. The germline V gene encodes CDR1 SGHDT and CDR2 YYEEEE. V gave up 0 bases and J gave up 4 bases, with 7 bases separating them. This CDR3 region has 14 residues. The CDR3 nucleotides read TGTGCCAGCAGCTTGGGGGGAGGCACCGGGGAGCTGTTTTTT. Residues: CASSLGGGTGELFF.

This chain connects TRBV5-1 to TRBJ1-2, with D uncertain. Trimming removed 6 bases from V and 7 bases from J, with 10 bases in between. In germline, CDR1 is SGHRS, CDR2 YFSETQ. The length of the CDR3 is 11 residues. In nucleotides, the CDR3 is TGCGCCAGCACCTCGGGGTTTGGCTACACCTTC. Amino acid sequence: CASTSGFGYTF.

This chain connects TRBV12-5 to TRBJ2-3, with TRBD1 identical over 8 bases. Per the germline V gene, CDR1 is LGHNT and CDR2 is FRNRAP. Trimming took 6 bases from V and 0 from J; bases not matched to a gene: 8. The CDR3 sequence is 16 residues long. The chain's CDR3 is CASGPGQGASTDTQYF. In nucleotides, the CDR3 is TGTGCTAGTGGCCCCGGCCAGGGGGCTAGCACAGATACGCAGTATTTT.

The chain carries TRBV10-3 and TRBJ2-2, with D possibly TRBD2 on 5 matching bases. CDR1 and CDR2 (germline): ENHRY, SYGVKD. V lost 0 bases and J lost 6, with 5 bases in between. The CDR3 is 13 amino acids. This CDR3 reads CAISESGAGELFF. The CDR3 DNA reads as TGTGCCATCAGTGAGTCCGGGGCCGGGGAGCTGTTTTTT.

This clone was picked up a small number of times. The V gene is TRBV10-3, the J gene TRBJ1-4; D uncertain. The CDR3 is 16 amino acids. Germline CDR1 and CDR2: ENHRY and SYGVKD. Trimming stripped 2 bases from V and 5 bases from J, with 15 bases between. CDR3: CAISEGLTGTNEKLFF. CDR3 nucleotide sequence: TGTGCCATCAGTGAGGGCCTTACGGGAACCAATGAAAAACTGTTTTTT.

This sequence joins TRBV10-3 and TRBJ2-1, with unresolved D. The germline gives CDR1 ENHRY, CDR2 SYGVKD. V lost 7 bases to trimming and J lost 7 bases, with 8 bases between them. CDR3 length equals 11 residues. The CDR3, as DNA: TGTGCCATCACTAACGGTAATGAGCAGTTCTTC. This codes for CAITNGNEQFF.

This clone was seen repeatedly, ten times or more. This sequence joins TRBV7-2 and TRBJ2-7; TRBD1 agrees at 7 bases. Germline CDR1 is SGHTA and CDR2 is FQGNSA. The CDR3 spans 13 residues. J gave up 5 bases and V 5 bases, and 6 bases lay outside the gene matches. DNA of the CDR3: TGTGCCAGCAGCGTAGACAGGGATCACGAGCAGTACTTC. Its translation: CASSVDRDHEQYF.

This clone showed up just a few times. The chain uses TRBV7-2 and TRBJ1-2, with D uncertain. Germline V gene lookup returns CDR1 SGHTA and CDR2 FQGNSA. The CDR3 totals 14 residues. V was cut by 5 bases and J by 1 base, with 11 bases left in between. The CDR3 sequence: CASSQVVSNYGYTF. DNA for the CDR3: TGTGCCAGCAGCCAAGTGGTCAGTAACTATGGCTACACCTTC.

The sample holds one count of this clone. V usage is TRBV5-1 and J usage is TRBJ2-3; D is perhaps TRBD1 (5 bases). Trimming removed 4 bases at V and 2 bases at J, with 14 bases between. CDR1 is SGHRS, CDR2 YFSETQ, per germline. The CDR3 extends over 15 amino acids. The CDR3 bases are TGCGCCAGCAGCCGACAGTCGGACACCACAGATACGCAGTATTTT. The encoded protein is CASSRQSDTTDTQYF.

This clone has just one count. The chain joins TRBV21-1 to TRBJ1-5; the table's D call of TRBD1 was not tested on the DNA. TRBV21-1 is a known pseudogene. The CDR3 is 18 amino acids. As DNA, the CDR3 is TGTGCCAGCAGCCCAACTGGGGGACACCTGAACCGGGATCAGCCCCAGCATTTT. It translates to CASSPTGGHLNRDQPQHF.